These 5 T cell receptor beta chains were sequenced from one sample in a study of CD8 T cells in ankylosing spondylitis. TCRdb reprocessed the 5' RACE reads via MiXCR and lists one record per CDR3 protein. The sample holds about 130,000 distinct CDR3 sequences, around 9% seen once. Sequencing input: blood, either unsorted or a sorted T cell fraction (not recorded which). The receptor set was obtained from a male donor with ankylosing spondylitis or in good health (not recorded which).

This clonotype was recorded many times. This sequence joins TRBV20-1 and TRBJ2-2, with D unclear. Trimming pared 5 bases from V and 4 bases from J, leaving 11 bases between. The CDR3 contains 13 residues. CDR1 and CDR2 (germline): DFQATT, SNEGSKA (reference sequence). The CDR3 reads CSAPLTRTGELFF. The DNA for the CDR3 is TGCAGTGCTCCCTTGACTCGCACCGGGGAGCTGTTTTTT.

This clonotype was recorded at least ten times. This rearrangement joins TRBV5-1 to TRBJ2-1; D is unclear. Trimming removed 0 bases at V and 1 base at J, with 2 bases between. Germline CDR1 reads SGHRS; CDR2 reads YFSETQ. The CDR3 covers 13 residues. The CDR3 spells CASSLESYNEQFF. In DNA, the CDR3 is TGCGCCAGCAGCTTGGAGTCCTACAATGAGCAGTTCTTC.

This clonotype was seen ten or more times. The J gene is TRBJ1-1, the V gene TRBV5-1; unclear D gene. The CDR3 is made up of 15 amino acids. Germline CDR1 is SGHRS and CDR2 is YFSETQ. Trimming cost V 4 bases and J 0 bases, with 13 bases left between them. CDR3 nucleotides: TGCGCCAGCAGCCCTTGGGCCGGAATGAACACTGAAGCTTTCTTT. Its protein is CASSPWAGMNTEAFF. The full variable domain, completed using reference TRBV5-1 and TRBJ1-1, is KAGVTQTPRYLIKTRGQQVTLSCSPISGHRSVSWYQQTPGQGLQFLFEYFSETQRNKGNFPGRFSGRQFSNSRSEMNVSTLELGDSALYLCASSPWAGMNTEAFFGQGTRLTVV.

Turning to this clonotype: This may stem from a read error, because a much larger clone lies one nucleotide away. The chain carries TRBV7-9 and TRBJ2-3; the D is unclear. Germline V CDR1 and CDR2: SEHNR, FQNEAQ (reference sequence). The CDR3 length is 13 residues. The CDR3 DNA reads TGTGCCAGCAGCTTAAGAAGCACAGATAGGCAGTATTTT. Its protein is CASSLRSTDRQYF.

This clonotype was picked up a small number of times. V gene TRBV20-1 combines with J gene TRBJ2-5; TRBD1 or TRBD2 may be the D gene (5 bases each). This CDR3 contains 14 residues. Per germline, CDR1 DFQATT and CDR2 SNEGSKA (reference sequence). V was shortened by 3 bases and J by 1 base, with 12 bases between the two germline ends. The CDR3 spells CSARGRKSQETQYF. CDR3 coding DNA: TGCAGTGCTAGGGGACGGAAAAGCCAAGAGACCCAGTACTTC.